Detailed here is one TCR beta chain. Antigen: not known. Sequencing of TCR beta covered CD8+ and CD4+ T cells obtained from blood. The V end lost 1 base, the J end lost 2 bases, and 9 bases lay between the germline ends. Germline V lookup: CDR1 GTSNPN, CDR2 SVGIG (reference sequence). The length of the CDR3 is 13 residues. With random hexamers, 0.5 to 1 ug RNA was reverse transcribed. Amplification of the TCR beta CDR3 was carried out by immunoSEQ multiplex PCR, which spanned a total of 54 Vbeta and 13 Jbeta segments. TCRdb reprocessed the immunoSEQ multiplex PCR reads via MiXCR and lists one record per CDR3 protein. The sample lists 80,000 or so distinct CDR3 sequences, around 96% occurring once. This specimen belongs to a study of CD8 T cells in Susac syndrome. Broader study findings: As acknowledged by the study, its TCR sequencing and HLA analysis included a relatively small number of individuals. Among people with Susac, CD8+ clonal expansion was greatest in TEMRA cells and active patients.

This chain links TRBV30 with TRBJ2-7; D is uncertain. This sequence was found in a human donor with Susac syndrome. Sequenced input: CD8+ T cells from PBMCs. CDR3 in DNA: TGTGCCTGGAGTGCCGGAGTAACCTACGAGCAGTACTTC. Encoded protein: CAWSAGVTYEQYF. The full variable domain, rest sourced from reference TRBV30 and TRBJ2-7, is SQTIHQWPATLVQPVGSPLSLECTVEGTSNPNLYWYRQAAGRGLQLLFYSVGIGQISSEVPQNLSASRPQDRQFILSSKKLLLSDSGFYLCAWSAGVTYEQYFGPGTRLTVT.